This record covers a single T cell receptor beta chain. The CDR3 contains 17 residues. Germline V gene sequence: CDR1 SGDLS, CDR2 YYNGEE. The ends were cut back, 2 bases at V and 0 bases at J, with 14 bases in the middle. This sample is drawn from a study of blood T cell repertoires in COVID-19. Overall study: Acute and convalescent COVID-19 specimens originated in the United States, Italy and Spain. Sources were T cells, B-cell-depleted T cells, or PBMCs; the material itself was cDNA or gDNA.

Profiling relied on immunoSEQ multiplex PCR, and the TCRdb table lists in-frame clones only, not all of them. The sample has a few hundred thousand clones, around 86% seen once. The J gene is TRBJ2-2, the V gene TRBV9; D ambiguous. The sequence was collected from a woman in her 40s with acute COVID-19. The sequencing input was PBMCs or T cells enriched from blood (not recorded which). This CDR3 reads CASSVRATPANTGELFF. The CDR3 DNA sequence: TGTGCCAGCAGCGTCAGAGCGACGCCTGCGAACACCGGGGAGCTGTTTTTT.